The 26 T cell receptor delta chains below were found in one sample sequenced in a study of γδ T cells in repeated Plasmodium falciparum infection. Vgamma9/Vdelta2+ and Vdelta2-negative gammadelta T cells were flow-sorted from PBMC for bulk sequencing. TCRdb processed the multiplex PCR reads again with the CATT caller. Among 90,000 to 95,000 delta-chain clones, approximately 0.96% were seen once, and the ten largest hold just under 10%. The sequencing input was gamma-delta T cells from blood. The receptor set was obtained from a pool of human donors (malaria-infected and uninfected, not separated).

Remarks on this clone: This probably arose from a read error, given a far larger clone one base away. This CDR3 is also generated by other DNA sequences in the sample. The chain employs TRDV2 and TRDJ1, with 12 bases identical to TRDD3. The J gene, absent from TCRdb, was called here by matching the DNA to germline. With V trimmed by 7 bases and J by 1 base, 9 bases remained unmatched. CDR3 length: 16 amino acids. In germline, CDR1 is GEAIGNYY, CDR2 EKD. CDR3 DNA: TGTGCCTGCGATCGACTGGGGGATACTCGCACCGATAAACTCATCTTT. This translates into CACDRLGDTRTDKLIF.

In its sample, this clone was seen a few times. TCRdb shows a much larger clone's protein in place of this DNA's translation, and the two differ at residue 7, likely through a read error; the protein shown is translated from the DNA. The chain combines TRDV2 with TRDJ1, with a possible D match to TRDD3 (6 bases). Since TCRdb gives no J gene, matching the DNA to germline was used here to assign it. The V end lost 0 bases, the J end lost 0 bases, and 13 bases lay between the germline ends. CDR1 GEAIGNYY and CDR2 EKD come from the germline V gene. The CDR3 is made up of 16 amino acids. The CDR3 DNA follows: TGTGCCTGTGACACCTTGGCTGGGGCGTACACCGATAAACTCATCTTT. This codes for CACDTLAGAYTDKLIF.

In this sample, this clone turned up a few times. The protein recorded in TCRdb matches a much larger clone and deviates from this DNA's translation at residue 8, suggesting a read error; the protein here is obtained by translating the DNA. The chain is built from TRDV2 and TRDJ1, with TRDD3 identical over 13 bases. The J gene, absent from TCRdb, was called here by matching the DNA to germline. This CDR3 contains 18 residues. V dropped 1 base and J dropped 4; count of bases not matched to a gene: 11. Germline values: CDR1 GEAIGNYY, CDR2 EKD. CDR3 nucleotide sequence: TGTGCCTGTGACACTTCTCCGGACTGGGGGATACGCAGCGATAAACTCATCTTT. This gives the protein CACDTSPDWGIRSDKLIF.

The table lists this clone with a few counts. The protein given by TCRdb reflects a much larger clone and differs at residue 16 from this DNA's translation, likely from a read error; the protein shown is the DNA's translation. The rearrangement joins TRDV1 to TRDJ1; 8 positions agree with TRDD3. This CDR3 has 19 amino acids. Germline CDR1 and CDR2: TSWWSYY and QGS. The CDR3 protein is CALGGGTSPGLGEYDRLIF. The CDR3 nucleotides read TGTGCTCTTGGGGGTGGGACCTCTCCTGGGCTGGGGGAGTACGATAGACTCATCTTT.

With respect to this clone: TCRdb's protein, taken from a much larger clone, differs from this DNA's translation at residue 4, likely owing to a read error; the protein displayed comes from the DNA. The chain joins TRDV1 to TRDJ1; no firm D call. The J gene is not listed in TCRdb, so it was assigned here from a DNA match to germline. From germline, CDR1 is TSWWSYY and CDR2 QGS. The CDR3 has 13 amino acids. The CDR3 loop reads CALEELVGVKLIF. For the CDR3, the DNA is TGTGCTCTTGAGGAACTAGTGGGTGTTAAACTCATCTTT.

In this sample, this clone turned up a few times. The protein held in TCRdb is that of a much larger clone and does not match this DNA's translation at residue 6, likely because of a read error; the protein shown is translated from the DNA. The chain combines TRDV1 with TRDJ1, with 10 bases fitting TRDD3. Here the J gene was assigned by germline matching of the DNA, as TCRdb has none. Looked up from germline, CDR1 is TSWWSYY and CDR2 is QGS. The CDR3 covers 19 residues. J gave up 0 bases and V 4 bases, and 14 bases lay outside the gene matches. The CDR3 region has the DNA TGTGCTCTTGGGGGGACTACGACTGGGGGATCATTCTACACCGATAAACTCATCTTT. Its translation: CALGGTTTGGSFYTDKLIF.

This clone was found a few times. TCRdb records a much larger clone's protein for this DNA, with a difference at residue 11 that likely arises from a read error; the protein given is the translation of the DNA. The genes are TRDV1 and TRDJ1, with 7 bases fitting TRDD3. TCRdb lists no J gene, so it was determined here by aligning the DNA to germline. The germline CDR1 and CDR2 sequences are TSWWSYY and QGS. The ends lost 5 bases at V and 3 bases at J; junction bases unmatched: 21. The CDR3 covers 19 residues. CDR3 coding DNA: TGTGCTCTTGGGCCCCGGCTGGTCGGGGGATGCGCAGAGGCCGATAAACTCATCTTT. Its protein product is CALGPRLVGGCAEADKLIF.

The chain uses TRDV1 and TRDJ1; TRDD2 aligns across 7 bases. TCRdb gives no J gene; it was assigned here by matching the DNA to germline. The CDR3 extends over 17 amino acids. The germline gives CDR1 TSWWSYY, CDR2 QGS. The V segment lost 1 base and the J segment 3 bases; nucleotides outside the gene matches: 11. This chain's CDR3 is CALGEHLPPLIADKLIF. CDR3 DNA sequence: TGTGCTCTTGGGGAACACCTTCCTCCCCTAATCGCCGATAAACTCATCTTT.

A few counts support this clone. TCRdb's entry gives the protein of a much larger clone, which mismatches this DNA's translation at residue 7, likely from a read error; the protein reported here is translated from the DNA. The chain combines TRDV1 with TRDJ3; TRDD3 matches 11 bases. The J gene, absent from TCRdb, was called here by matching the DNA to germline. The germline V gene has CDR1 TSWWSYY and CDR2 QGS. This CDR3 spans 23 amino acids. The V segment lost 2 bases and the J segment 0 bases; nucleotides outside the gene matches: 15. For the CDR3, the DNA is TGTGCTCTTGGGGAAACGGCCTTCCCCTGGGGGATACCCACCTCCTGGGACACCCGACAGATGTTTTTC. Its translation: CALGETAFPWGIPTSWDTRQMFF.

About this clone itself: A read error is the likely source, as a far larger clone sits one nucleotide away. The sample holds other DNA sequences that translate to the same CDR3. There is no J gene call, but TRDV2 is given as the V gene; TRDD3 is the table's D call, not checked against the DNA. Per the germline V gene, CDR1 is GEAIGNYY and CDR2 is EKD. The length of the CDR3 is 18 residues. The CDR3 region has the DNA TGTGCCTGTGACACTGTTGGGCTGGGGGATCAGTACACCGATAAGCTCATCTTT. Protein product: CACDTVGLGDQYTDKLIF.

In regard to this clone: TCRdb's protein for this DNA is that of a much larger clone and differs from the translation at residue 3, likely a read error; the protein shown is the DNA translation. J is TRDJ1 and V is TRDV1; D is perhaps TRDD3 (6 bases). TCRdb is silent on the J gene; assignment here came from matching the DNA to germline. Looked up from germline, CDR1 is TSWWSYY and CDR2 is QGS. The CDR3 extends over 16 amino acids. In DNA form, the CDR3 reads TGTGCTCCTGGGGCTCCTGGCTGGGTAATCACCGATAAACTCATCTTT. It specifies CAPGAPGWVITDKLIF.

This chain links TRDV2 with TRDJ1, with 8 bases identical to TRDD3. TCRdb carries no J gene annotation; the J gene was assigned here by matching the DNA with germline. J was trimmed by 1 base and V by 0 bases; bases with no gene match: 15. The CDR3 is made up of 19 amino acids. Germline CDR1 GEAIGNYY, CDR2 EKD. The CDR3 coding sequence is TGTGCCTGTGACACCGGAGCGGGATACGGAATTGGCTTCACCGATAAACTCATCTTT. Its protein product is CACDTGAGYGIGFTDKLIF.

This clone was detected a few times. A read error likely explains why the TCRdb protein, taken from a much larger clone, differs from this DNA's translation at residue 4; the protein shown is translated from the DNA. The chain couples TRDV2 to TRDJ3; D is ambiguous. No J segment appears in TCRdb, so it was assigned here by matching the sequence to germline. This CDR3 comprises 19 residues. Per the germline V gene, CDR1 is GEAIGNYY and CDR2 is EKD. The CDR3 here is CACNTVGKGESWDTRQMFF. The CDR3 DNA sequence: TGTGCCTGTAACACCGTTGGGAAAGGAGAATCCTGGGACACCCGACAGATGTTTTTC.

This clone was detected ten times or more. TCRdb pairs this DNA with a much larger clone's protein that differs at residue 4, likely a read error; the protein shown was translated from the DNA. V gene TRDV2 combines with J gene TRDJ1; 10 bases are a match to TRDD3. TCRdb does not report a J gene; here it was assigned by matching the DNA to germline references. Trimming removed 6 bases from V and 5 bases from J; junction bases left unmatched: 11. The CDR3 length is 15 residues. Per germline, CDR1 GEAIGNYY and CDR2 EKD. The CDR3 loop is CACIELGDREDKLIF. The CDR3 nucleotides are TGTGCCTGTATCGAACTGGGGGATCGGGAGGATAAACTCATCTTT.

This clone has just a few counts. A read error likely explains why the TCRdb protein, taken from a much larger clone, differs from this DNA's translation at residue 22; the protein shown is translated from the DNA. The J gene was not called, though the V gene is TRDV2; the listed D gene, TRDD3, was not tested against the DNA. The CDR3 has 24 residues. From germline, CDR1 is GEAIGNYY and CDR2 EKD. The CDR3 spells CACDTVRGGDTHYSTPTYTDKPIF. The CDR3 DNA reads as TGTGCCTGTGACACCGTGAGGGGGGGGGATACCCACTACAGTACACCGACGTACACCGATAAACCCATCTTT.

This clone was detected a few times. A far larger clone is one base from this, pointing to a likely read error. The same CDR3 arises from other DNA sequences in this sample as well. This chain connects TRDV2 to TRDJ3, with D possibly TRDD2 on 6 matching bases. No J segment appears in TCRdb, so it was assigned here by matching the sequence to germline. The CDR3 spans 18 residues. Germline values: CDR1 GEAIGNYY, CDR2 EKD. CDR3 region: CACDTASWVAWDTRQMFF. CDR3 sequence (DNA): TGCGCCTGTGACACCGCTTCCTGGGTGGCCTGGGACACCCGACAGATGTTTTTC.

A remark on this clone: The protein held in TCRdb is that of a much larger clone and does not match this DNA's translation at residue 18, likely because of a read error; the protein shown is translated from the DNA. The J gene is TRDJ1, the V gene TRDV2; 9 bases align to TRDD3. TCRdb offers no J gene call, so here the DNA was matched to germline to obtain one. CDR3 length: 22 amino acids. Germline V gives CDR1 GEAIGNYY, CDR2 EKD. The CDR3 reads CACDTGGPDTGGRAPYTNKLIF. The CDR3 DNA reads TGTGCCTGTGACACCGGAGGCCCGGATACTGGGGGACGCGCACCGTACACCAATAAACTCATCTTT.

This clone was detected only a few times. A read error likely explains this, since a far larger clone differs by one base. The sample has other DNA sequences that encode this CDR3 too. V gene TRDV1 combines with J gene TRDJ1; 12 bases align to TRDD3. TCRdb lists no J gene, so it was determined here by aligning the DNA to germline. Germline CDR1 and CDR2: TSWWSYY and QGS. Trimming took 6 bases from V and 0 from J; bases not matched to a gene: 11. The CDR3 loop spans 18 amino acids. Written as DNA, the CDR3 is TGTGCTCTTGGAGACGGCTCCTGGGGGATACGAGACACCGATAAACTCATCTTT. It encodes CALGDGSWGIRDTDKLIF.

About this clone itself: The amino acid sequence in TCRdb belongs to a much larger clone and departs from this DNA's translation at residue 11, likely a sequencing read error; the sequence shown is translated from the DNA. The V and J genes are TRDV1 and TRDJ1; tentatively, D is TRDD3 (6 bases). Here the J gene came from matching the DNA to germline, since TCRdb omits it. V was clipped by 1 base and J by 0 bases, with 42 bases between them. The CDR3 totals 26 residues. Germline CDR1 TSWWSYY, CDR2 QGS. CDR3 bases: TGTGCTCTTGGGGAACCACTCGGTTCCCCTATCCCTACTGGGCATGTTTGTCCGCGGGACACCGATAAACTCATCTTT. Amino acid sequence: CALGEPLGSPIPTGHVCPRDTDKLIF.

In the case of this clone: The likely explanation is a read error, given a far larger clone one base away. Other DNA variants within this sample encode the same CDR3. Here the CDR3 reads CALGGKTSGWGIRGTLIF. Here the CDR3 DNA reads TGTGCCCTTGGGGGAAAAACCTCCGGCTGGGGGATACGCGGGACCCTGATCTTT. The V gene is TRDV1, the J gene TRDJ4; TRDD3 aligns across 12 bases. The J gene was not available in TCRdb and was assigned here by matching the DNA to germline segments. CDR3 length equals 18 residues. Germline V gene sequence: CDR1 TSWWSYY, CDR2 QGS.

As regards this clone: A far larger clone lies a single base away; this is likely a read error. The identical CDR3 is also encoded by other nucleotide sequences in the sample. V is TRDV2 and J is TRDJ1, with D possibly TRDD3 on 6 matching bases. Assignment of the J gene here rests on matching the DNA to germline, because TCRdb gives none. The germline gives CDR1 GEAIGNYY, CDR2 EKD. CDR3 size: 17 residues. The V gene lost 3 bases and the J gene lost 0 bases, with 19 bases spanning the gap. CDR3 in amino acids: CACDPWGPGAYTDKLIF. The CDR3 bases are TGTGCCTGTGACCCCTGGGGCCCAGGGGCCTACACCGATAAACTCATCTTT.

Regarding this clone: TCRdb records a much larger clone's protein for this DNA, with a difference at residue 16 that likely arises from a read error; the protein given is the translation of the DNA. The rearrangement uses TRDV1 and TRDJ1; possible D gene TRDD2, 5 bases. TCRdb is silent on the J gene; assignment here came from matching the DNA to germline. Germline V gene lookup returns CDR1 TSWWSYY and CDR2 QGS. The CDR3 is 20 amino acids. In DNA form, the CDR3 reads TGTGCTCTTGGGGAACTTGGGCCCCCCGCGGGCCGCTCCTTCACCGGTAAACTCATCTTT. It yields the protein CALGELGPPAGRSFTGKLIF.

This clone was seen repeatedly, ten times or more. The TCRdb record carries a much larger clone's protein, which differs from this DNA's translation at residue 3; a read error is the likely cause, and the protein listed here is the DNA translation. CDR3 residues: CAASNTGGYYTDKLIF. The CDR3 coding sequence is TGTGCTGCGTCCAATACTGGGGGATATTACACCGATAAACTCATCTTT. The V gene is TRAV36/DV7, the J gene TRDJ1; 11 bases align to TRDD3. The CDR3 runs 16 residues. Germline V gene data show CDR1 as VTNFRS and CDR2 as LTSSGIE (reference sequence). Losses at the gene ends were 6 bases for V and 0 bases for J; bases not matched to a gene: 10.

Notes on this clone: TCRdb has a much larger clone's protein, which differs at residue 9 from the translation of this DNA, likely because of a read error; what is shown is the protein translated from the DNA. This chain connects TRDV2 to TRDJ1; the D is unclear. In the absence of a J gene in TCRdb, the DNA was matched to germline to assign it here. Germline CDR1 is GEAIGNYY and CDR2 is EKD. V lost 3 bases, J lost 9 bases, and 16 bases lay in between. This CDR3 contains 13 residues. The CDR3 here is CACDVRRVHELIF. Written as DNA, the CDR3 is TGTGCCTGTGACGTCCGACGGGTCCACGAACTCATCTTT.

In this sample, this clone turned up many times. This sequence is one base from a far larger clone and is likely a read error. The sample holds other DNA sequences that translate to the same CDR3. This rearrangement joins TRDV2 to TRDJ2; TRDD3 agrees at 12 bases. The germline V gene has CDR1 GEAIGNYY and CDR2 EKD. The CDR3 runs to 16 residues. The CDR3 is CACDVLGDTLTAQLFF. The CDR3 DNA is TGTGCCTGTGACGTACTGGGGGATACTTTGACAGCACAGCTCTTCTTT.

This clone was detected only a few times. A far larger clone lies a single base away; this is likely a read error. Other DNA sequences of this sample code for an identical CDR3. The rearrangement links TRDV1 to TRDJ1; TRDD3 matches 10 bases. The CDR3 covers 17 residues. Germline CDR1 is TSWWSYY and CDR2 is QGS. The CDR3 coding sequence is TGTGCTCTTGGGGAAGCTGTGTACTGGGGGATGGCCGATAAGCTCATCTTT. Protein product: CALGEAVYWGMADKLIF.